Shown below are 4 T cell receptor beta chains from a single sample sequenced in a study of blood T cell repertoires in COVID-19. This table comes from immunoSEQ multiplex PCR, and its TCRdb copy is limited to in-frame clones, with some not included. The sample consists of some 150,000 clones, 65% to 85% of them appearing once. Specimen: peripheral blood. These receptor sequences come from a human donor with acute or convalescent COVID-19. The donor label of this sample is uncertain.

The chain couples TRBV11-2 to TRBJ2-2; the D gene is possibly TRBD2 (6 bases). V dropped 2 bases and J dropped 5 bases, with 12 bases sitting between them. The length of the CDR3 is 15 residues. CDR1 and CDR2 (germline): SGHAT, FQNNGV. The CDR3 reads CASSLRLVGTGELFF. CDR3 sequence (DNA): TGTGCCAGCAGCTTAAGACTAGTGGGGACCGGGGAGCTGTTTTTT.

As for this clone: One end of the junction is discordant with germline, which a read error may explain. Other DNA sequences from this sample encode an identical CDR3 as well. The rearrangement links TRBV19 to TRBJ2-2; D remains unclear. The CDR3 is 14 residues long. Germline CDR1 LNHDA, CDR2 SQIVND (reference sequence). Here the CDR3 reads CASSRRGLAGELFF. The CDR3 DNA sequence: TGTGCTAGTAGCCGCCGTGGCCTGGCCGGGGAGCTGTTTTTT.

This chain links TRBV18 with TRBJ2-1; 7 bases agree with TRBD1. Germline V gives CDR1 KGHSH, CDR2 LQKENI. V was pared by 3 bases and J by 3 bases, with 5 bases of the junction left unmatched. The CDR3 totals 15 residues. The CDR3: CASSPDRASYNEQFF. The CDR3 DNA reads as TGTGCCAGCTCACCCGACAGGGCAAGCTACAATGAGCAGTTCTTC.

The chain's CDR3 is CASSPVAASGMVDTQYF. CDR3 sequence (DNA): TGTGCCAGCAGTCCAGTGGCGGCTAGCGGGATGGTAGATACGCAGTATTTT. The chain employs TRBV3-1 (or the pseudogene TRBV3-2) and TRBJ2-3, with 9 bases aligning to TRBD2. The germline gives CDR1 LGHDT, CDR2 YNNKEL (reference sequence). This CDR3 is built from 17 residues. Germline trimming cut 6 bases from V and 5 bases from J; bases unmatched to any gene: 15.